The 9 T cell receptor beta chains listed next were all sequenced from one sample in a study of blood T cell repertoires in COVID-19. Here immunoSEQ multiplex PCR was the method, and the copy in TCRdb shows in-frame clones only, minus some. The sample lists just under 90,000 clones, more than 70% occurring once. Specimen: peripheral blood. The source is a woman aged 80 or older with acute or convalescent COVID-19.

The chain links TRBV6-6 to TRBJ1-5; 10 nucleotides agree with TRBD1. The V gene end was trimmed by 10 bases and the J gene end by 0 bases; junction bases not matched to a gene: 6. The germline CDR1 and CDR2 sequences are MNHNY and SVGAGI (reference sequence). The CDR3 contains 15 residues. CDR3: CATGTGDYSNQPQHF. The CDR3 DNA follows: TGTGCCACCGGGACAGGGGACTATAGCAATCAGCCCCAGCATTTT.

The chain links TRBV4-2 to TRBJ1-4, with 10 nucleotides matching TRBD1. V lost 0 bases, J lost 8 bases, and 9 bases stayed unmatched. The CDR3 spans 17 residues. Germline CDR1 is LGHNA and CDR2 is YNFKEQ. CDR3 sequence: CASSQDFRTGGWEKLFF. As DNA, the CDR3 is TGTGCCAGCAGCCAAGATTTTAGGACAGGGGGTTGGGAAAAACTGTTTTTT.

The CDR3 DNA is TGTGCCAGCAGTTACCCGGACAGTGAAGCTTTCTTT. It specifies CASSYPDSEAFF. The chain recombines TRBV6-6 with TRBJ1-1, with D perhaps TRBD1 (6 bases). Looked up from germline, CDR1 is MNHNY and CDR2 is SVGAGI (reference sequence). V dropped 2 bases and J dropped 7 bases, with 8 bases sitting between them. The CDR3 spans 12 residues.

This sequence joins TRBV7-9 and TRBJ2-1; D is perhaps TRBD2 (5 bases). V was cut by 2 bases and J by 2 bases, with 10 bases left in between. CDR1 is SEHNR, CDR2 FQNEAQ, per germline (reference sequence). This CDR3 has 15 residues. CDR3 DNA sequence: TGTGCCAGCAGCTTATCCAGCGGAGCCTACAATGAGCAGTTCTTC. It yields the protein CASSLSSGAYNEQFF. The entire variable domain, with the rest obtained from reference TRBV7-9 and TRBJ2-1, is as follows: DTGVSQNPRHKITKRGQNVTFRCDPISEHNRLYWYRQTLGQGPEFLTYFQNEAQLEKSRLLSDRFSAERPKGSFSTLEIQRTEQGDSAMYLCASSLSSGAYNEQFFGPGTRLTVL.

This clone showed up just a few times. The chain recombines TRBV6-5 with TRBJ1-3; D uncertain. Trimming took off 5 bases at V and 0 bases at J, with 8 bases between the two ends. The CDR3 runs 14 residues. The V gene's germline CDR1 is MNHEY and CDR2 SVGAGI. The CDR3: CASSREYSGNTIYF. The CDR3 DNA is TGTGCCAGCAGTCGGGAGTACTCTGGAAACACCATATATTTT.

The chain recombines TRBV2 with TRBJ2-3, with 10 positions matching TRBD2. The V gene end was trimmed by 7 bases and the J gene end by 14 bases; junction bases not matched to a gene: 9. From germline, CDR1 is SNHLY and CDR2 FYNNEI. The CDR3 is 12 amino acids. For the CDR3, the DNA is TGTGCCAGCACCACCCGGACTAGCGGCGCGTATTTT. Translating it yields CASTTRTSGAYF.

This chain connects TRBV6-2 or TRBV6-3 to TRBJ1-1, with 9 nucleotides matching TRBD1. V was pared by 5 bases and J by 7 bases, with 2 bases of the junction left unmatched. Germline-derived CDR1 and CDR2 are MNHEY and SVGEGT. This CDR3 contains 12 residues. The chain's CDR3 is CASSPTGGEAFF. The CDR3 coding sequence is TGTGCCAGCAGTCCGACAGGGGGTGAAGCTTTCTTT.

The chain combines TRBV6-5 with TRBJ1-2; no firm D call. Germline lookup yields CDR1 MNHEY and CDR2 SVGAGI. This CDR3 comprises 13 residues. V was cut by 2 bases and J by 3 bases, with 7 bases left in between. The CDR3 loop is CASSYRQDYGYTF. CDR3 nucleotide sequence: TGTGCCAGCAGTTACAGGCAGGACTATGGCTACACCTTC.

As to this clone: The junction shows a germline mismatch at one end, possibly a read error. For the CDR3, the DNA is TGTGCCAGCAGTTTAGGGCCGAATTCACCCCTCCACTTT. This sequence encodes CASSLGPNSPLHF. The chain is built from TRBV7-8 and TRBJ1-6; D not certain. The germline V gene encodes CDR1 SGHVS and CDR2 FQNEAQ. The CDR3 consists of 13 residues. Looking up the rest from reference TRBV7-8 and TRBJ1-6 gives the full variable domain: GAGVSQSPRYKVAKRGQDVALRCDPISGHVSLFWYQQALGQGPEFLTYFQNEAQLDKSGLPSDRFFAERPEGSVSTLKIQRTQQEDSAVYLCASSLGPNSPLHFGNGTRLTVT.